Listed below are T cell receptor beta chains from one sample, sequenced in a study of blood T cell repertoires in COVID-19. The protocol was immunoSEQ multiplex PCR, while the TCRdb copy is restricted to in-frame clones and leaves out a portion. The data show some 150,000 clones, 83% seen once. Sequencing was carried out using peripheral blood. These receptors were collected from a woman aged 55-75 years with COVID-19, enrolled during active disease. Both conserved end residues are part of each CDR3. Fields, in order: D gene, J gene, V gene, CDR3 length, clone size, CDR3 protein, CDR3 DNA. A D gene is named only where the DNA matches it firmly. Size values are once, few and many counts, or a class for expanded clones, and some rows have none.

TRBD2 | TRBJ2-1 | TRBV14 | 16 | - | CASSQGAGVWAAEQFF | TGTGCCAGCAGCCAAGGAGCGGGAGTGTGGGCCGCTGAGCAGTTCTTC
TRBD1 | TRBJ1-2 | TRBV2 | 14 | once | CASNRQGEDYGYTF | TGTGCCAGCAACCGACAGGGAGAAGACTATGGCTACACCTTC
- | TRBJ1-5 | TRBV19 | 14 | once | CATRAGNSNQPQHF | TGTGCCACCCGAGCAGGGAATAGCAATCAGCCCCAGCATTTT
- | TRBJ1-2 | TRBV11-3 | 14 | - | CASSLNRAGDGYTF | TGTGCCAGCAGCTTAAACAGGGCGGGGGATGGCTACACCTTC
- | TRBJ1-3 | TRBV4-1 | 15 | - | CASSQTRDSGNTIYF | TGCGCCAGCAGCCAAACTAGGGACTCTGGAAACACCATATATTTT
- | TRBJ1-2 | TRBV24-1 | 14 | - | CATSEGGPNYGYTF | TGTGCCACCAGTGAGGGGGGTCCTAACTATGGCTACACCTTC
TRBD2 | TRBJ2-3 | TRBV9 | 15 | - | CASSVAGGLSDTQYF | TGTGCCAGCAGCGTAGCGGGAGGGTTGTCAGATACGCAGTATTTT
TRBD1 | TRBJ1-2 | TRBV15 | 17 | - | CATSPPSGQGWNYGYTF | TGTGCCACCAGCCCCCCCTCTGGACAGGGCTGGAACTATGGCTACACCTTC
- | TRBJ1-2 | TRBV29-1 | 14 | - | CSVETSGGGYGYTF | TGCAGCGTTGAAACCTCGGGGGGCGGGTATGGCTACACCTTC
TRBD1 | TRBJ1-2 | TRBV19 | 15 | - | CASSMLDRMTYGYTF | TGTGCCAGTAGTATGTTGGACAGGATGACCTATGGCTACACCTTC
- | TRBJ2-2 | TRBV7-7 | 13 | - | CASSLRVTGELFF | TGTGCTAGCAGCTTGCGAGTTACCGGGGAGCTGTTTTTT
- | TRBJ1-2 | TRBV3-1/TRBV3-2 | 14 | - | CASSQRREPYGYTF | TGTGCCAGCAGCCAAAGGAGGGAGCCCTATGGCTACACCTTC
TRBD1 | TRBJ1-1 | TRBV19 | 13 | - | CASSADRVNEAFF | TGTGCCAGTAGTGCGGACAGGGTTAATGAAGCTTTCTTT
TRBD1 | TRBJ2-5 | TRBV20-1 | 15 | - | CSASPPGQGRETQYF | TGCAGTGCTAGTCCCCCGGGACAGGGAAGAGAGACCCAGTACTTC
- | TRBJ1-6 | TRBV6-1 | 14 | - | CASSEIEARSPLHF | TGTGCCAGCAGTGAAATTGAGGCTAGATCACCCCTCCACTTT
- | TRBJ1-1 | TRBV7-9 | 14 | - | CASSFNRVNTEAFF | TGTGCCAGCAGCTTTAACAGGGTGAACACTGAAGCTTTCTTT
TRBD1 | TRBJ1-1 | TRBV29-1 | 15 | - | CSVVHGTGGNTEAFF | TGCAGCGTTGTCCACGGGACAGGGGGGAACACTGAAGCTTTCTTT
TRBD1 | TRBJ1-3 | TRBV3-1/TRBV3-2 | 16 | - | CASSQRGQGSGNTIYF | TGTGCCAGCAGCCAACGCGGACAGGGGTCTGGAAACACCATATATTTT
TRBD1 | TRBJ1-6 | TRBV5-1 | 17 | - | CASSLETGDAYNSPLHF | TGCGCCAGCAGCTTGGAGACAGGGGACGCCTATAATTCACCCCTCCACTTT
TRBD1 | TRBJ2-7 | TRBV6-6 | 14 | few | CASSFRDSSYEQYF | TGTGCCAGCAGTTTCCGGGACAGCTCCTACGAGCAGTACTTC
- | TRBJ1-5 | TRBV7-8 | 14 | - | CASSLFSSNQPQHF | TGTGCCAGCAGCTTATTCAGTAGCAATCAGCCCCAGCATTTT
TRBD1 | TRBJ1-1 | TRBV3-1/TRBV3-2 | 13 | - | CASSPQGGTEAFF | TGTGCCAGCAGCCCTCAGGGGGGTACTGAAGCTTTCTTT
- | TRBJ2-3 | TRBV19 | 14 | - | CASSIGGSTDTQYF | TGTGCCAGTAGTATCGGGGGTAGCACAGATACGCAGTATTTT
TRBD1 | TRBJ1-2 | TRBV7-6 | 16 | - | CASSNAVTGGRYGYTF | TGTGCCAGCAGCAATGCTGTGACAGGGGGCCGCTATGGCTACACCTTC
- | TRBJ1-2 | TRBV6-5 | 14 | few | CASSPTGPLRGYTF | TGTGCCAGCAGTCCGACAGGACCTCTGCGTGGCTACACCTTC
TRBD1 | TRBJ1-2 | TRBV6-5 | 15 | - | CASSLTGGADYGYTF | TGTGCCAGCAGTCTGACAGGGGGCGCGGACTATGGCTACACCTTC
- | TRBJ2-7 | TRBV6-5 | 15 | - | CASSYSKSGVYEQYF | TGTGCCAGCAGTTACTCGAAATCGGGAGTATACGAGCAGTACTTC